The clone carrying this T cell receptor (beta chain) was observed a single time. The antigen remains undetermined. The culture ran for around 10 days before CD4+ T cells were isolated. These data originate in a study of vaccination effects on CD4 cells after COVID-19. Across the whole study: From two convalescent patients, samples were taken 16 days and one week before vaccination.

Findings and caveats of the study: Convalescent patients were scarce, and early post-infection timepoints were absent. The study found marked clonal contraction of infection- and vaccine-induced clones late after vaccination.

The trim removed 5 bases at V and 7 bases at J, leaving 13 bases unmatched. Germline assignment: CDR1 MNHEY and CDR2 SMNVEV (reference sequence). CDR3 length: 17 residues. Sequencing was performed with immunoSEQ multiplex PCR; in TCRdb, only in-frame clones are kept and a portion is missing. Of about 46,000 clones listed, around four fifths are singletons. The chain links TRBV27 to TRBJ1-6; 8 positions agree with TRBD1. The sample consisted of CD4+ T cells from PBMCs cultured without peptide, taken before COVID-19 vaccination. This TCR derives from a human donor who had a prior SARS-CoV-2 infection. DNA of the CDR3: TGTGCCAGCAGTCGACAGGGGTCCCATGATTTGAATTCACCCCTCCACTTT. Encoded protein: CASSRQGSHDLNSPLHF.